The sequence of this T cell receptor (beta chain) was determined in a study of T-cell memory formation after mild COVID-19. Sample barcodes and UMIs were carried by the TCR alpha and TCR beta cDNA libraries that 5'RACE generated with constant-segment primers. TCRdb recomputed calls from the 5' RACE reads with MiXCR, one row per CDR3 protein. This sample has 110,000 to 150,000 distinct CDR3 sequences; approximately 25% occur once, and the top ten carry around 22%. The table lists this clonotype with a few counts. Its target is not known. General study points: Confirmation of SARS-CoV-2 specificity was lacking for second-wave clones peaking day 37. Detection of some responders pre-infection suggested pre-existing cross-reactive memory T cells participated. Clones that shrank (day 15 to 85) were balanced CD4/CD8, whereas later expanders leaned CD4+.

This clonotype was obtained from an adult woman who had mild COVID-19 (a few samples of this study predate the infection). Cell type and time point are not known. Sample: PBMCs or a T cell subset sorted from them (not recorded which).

CDR3: CASSLTGLDEQYF. DNA of the CDR3: TGTGCCAGCAGCTTAACCGGACTAGACGAGCAGTACTTC. The V and J genes are TRBV7-6 and TRBJ2-7, with 7 positions matching TRBD2. The V gene end was trimmed by 2 bases and the J gene end by 5 bases; junction bases not matched to a gene: 3. CDR1 is SGHVS, CDR2 FNYEAQ, per germline. The CDR3 totals 13 residues.